Sequencing of this T cell receptor (beta chain) was carried out in a study of shared clonotypes between healthy human individuals. Germline V gene data show CDR1 as SQVTM and CDR2 as ANQGSEA. V was shortened by 7 bases and J by 3 bases, with 15 bases between the two germline ends. The CDR3 has 13 residues. The assay was immunoSEQ multiplex PCR, and TCRdb's table has in-frame clones only and misses some. The table shows over 1.4 million clones, with about 96% occurring only once. This chain joins TRBV29-1 and TRBJ1-2; maybe TRBD1 (5 bases). The specimen was naive CD4+ T cells sorted from blood. Regarding subset: CD45RA+ positively selected. The TCR originated in a man aged 25-45 years in good health. CDR3 sequence (DNA): TGCAGCGCTCTAGCCACAGGACACTATGGCTACACCTTC. The encoded protein is CSALATGHYGYTF.